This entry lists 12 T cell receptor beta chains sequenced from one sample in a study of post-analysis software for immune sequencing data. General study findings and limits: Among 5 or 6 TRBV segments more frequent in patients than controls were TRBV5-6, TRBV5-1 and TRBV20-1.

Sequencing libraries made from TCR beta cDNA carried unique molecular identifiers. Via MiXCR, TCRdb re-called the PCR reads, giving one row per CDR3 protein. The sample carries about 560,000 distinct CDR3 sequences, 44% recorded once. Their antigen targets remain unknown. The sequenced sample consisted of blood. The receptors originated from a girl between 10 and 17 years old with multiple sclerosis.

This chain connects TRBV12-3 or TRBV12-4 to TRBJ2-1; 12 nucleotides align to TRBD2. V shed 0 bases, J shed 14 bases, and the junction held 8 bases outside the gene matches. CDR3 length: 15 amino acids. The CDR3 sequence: CASSLAPSGRAIEFF. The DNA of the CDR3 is TGTGCCAGCAGTTTAGCGCCTAGCGGGAGGGCAATCGAGTTCTTC.

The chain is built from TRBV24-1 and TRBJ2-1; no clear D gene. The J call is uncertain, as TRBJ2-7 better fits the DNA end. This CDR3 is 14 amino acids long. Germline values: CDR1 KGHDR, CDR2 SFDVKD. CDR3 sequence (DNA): TGTGCCACCAGTGCGGCGCTAACCTACAATGAGCAGTACTTC. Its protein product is CATSAALTYNEQYF.

CDR3 region: CASSLVYPGYTF. CDR3 sequence (DNA): TGTGCCAGCAGCTTAGTGTACCCCGGCTACACCTTC. The chain recombines TRBV7-9 with TRBJ1-2, with no clear D. V lost 1 base and J lost 8, with 8 bases in between. The CDR3 is made up of 12 amino acids. The germline V gene has CDR1 SEHNR and CDR2 FQNEAQ (reference sequence).

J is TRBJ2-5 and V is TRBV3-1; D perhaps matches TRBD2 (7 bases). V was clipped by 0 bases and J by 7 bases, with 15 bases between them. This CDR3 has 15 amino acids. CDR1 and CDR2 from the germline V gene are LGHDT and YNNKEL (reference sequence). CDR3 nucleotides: TGTGCCAGCAGCCAAGACTTCGGGGGGCAGGGGACCCAGTACTTC. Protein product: CASSQDFGGQGTQYF.

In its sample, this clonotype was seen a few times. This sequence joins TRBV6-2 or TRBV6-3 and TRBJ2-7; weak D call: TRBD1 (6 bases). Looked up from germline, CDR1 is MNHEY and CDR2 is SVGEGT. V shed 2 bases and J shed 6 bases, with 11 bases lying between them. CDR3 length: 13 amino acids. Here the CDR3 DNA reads TGTGCCAGCAGTTACCAGGACAGATCCGAGCAGTACTTC. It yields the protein CASSYQDRSEQYF.

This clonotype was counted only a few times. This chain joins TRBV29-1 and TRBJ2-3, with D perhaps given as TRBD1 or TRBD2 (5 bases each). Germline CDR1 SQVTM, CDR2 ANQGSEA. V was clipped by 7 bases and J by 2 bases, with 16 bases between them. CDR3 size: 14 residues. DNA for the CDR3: TGCAGCGCACTGGAGAGAGGGGCCACAGATACGCAGTATTTT. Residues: CSALERGATDTQYF.

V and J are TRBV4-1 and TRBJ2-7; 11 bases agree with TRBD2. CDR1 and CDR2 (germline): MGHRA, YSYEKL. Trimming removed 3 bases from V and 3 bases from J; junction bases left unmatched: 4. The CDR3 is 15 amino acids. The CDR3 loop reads CASSQTGLADYEQYF. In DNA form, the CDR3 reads TGCGCCAGCAGCCAGACGGGACTAGCGGACTACGAGCAGTACTTC.

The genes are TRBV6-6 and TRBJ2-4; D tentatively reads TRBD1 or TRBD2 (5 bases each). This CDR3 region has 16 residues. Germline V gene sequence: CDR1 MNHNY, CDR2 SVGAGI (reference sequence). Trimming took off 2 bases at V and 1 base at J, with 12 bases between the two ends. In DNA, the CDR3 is TGTGCCAGCAGTTACCCGCTCGAGGGGGCCAAAAACATTCAGTACTTC. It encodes CASSYPLEGAKNIQYF.

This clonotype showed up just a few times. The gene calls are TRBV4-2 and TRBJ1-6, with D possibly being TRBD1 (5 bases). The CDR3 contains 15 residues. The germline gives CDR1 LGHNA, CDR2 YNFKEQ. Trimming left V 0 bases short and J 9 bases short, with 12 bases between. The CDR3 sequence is CASSQEKGSGSPLHF. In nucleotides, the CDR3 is TGTGCCAGCAGCCAAGAAAAGGGGTCGGGTTCACCCCTCCACTTT.

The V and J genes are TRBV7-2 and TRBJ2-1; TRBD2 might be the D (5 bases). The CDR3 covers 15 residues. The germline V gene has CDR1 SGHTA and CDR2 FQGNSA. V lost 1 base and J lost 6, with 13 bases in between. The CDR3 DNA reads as TGTGCCAGCAGCTTAGGAGCGGTCGAACTCAATGAGCAGTTCTTC. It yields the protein CASSLGAVELNEQFF.

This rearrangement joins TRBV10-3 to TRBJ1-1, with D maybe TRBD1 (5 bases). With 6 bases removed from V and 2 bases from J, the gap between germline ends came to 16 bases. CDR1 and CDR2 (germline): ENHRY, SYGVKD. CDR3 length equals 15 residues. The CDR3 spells CAISSSQGLNTEAFF. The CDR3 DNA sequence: TGTGCCATCAGCTCCTCTCAGGGCCTCAACACTGAAGCTTTCTTT.

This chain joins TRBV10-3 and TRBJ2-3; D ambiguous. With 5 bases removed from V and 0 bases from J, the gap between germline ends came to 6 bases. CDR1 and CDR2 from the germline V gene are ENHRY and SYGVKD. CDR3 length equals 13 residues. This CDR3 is CAISPTSTDTQYF. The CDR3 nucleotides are TGTGCCATCAGTCCCACAAGCACAGATACGCAGTATTTT.